This TCR beta chain originates from a study of T cell responses to AZD1222 COVID-19 vaccine. In this sample, this clone turned up once. This CDR3 contains 14 residues. The trim removed 4 bases at V and 4 bases at J, leaving 6 bases unmatched. The germline CDR1 and CDR2 sequences are SGHVS and FQNEAQ. Assay used: immunoSEQ multiplex PCR; TCRdb lists only in-frame clones, some missing. The data contain 50,000 to 75,000 clones, about 70% of them singletons. The specimen was peripheral blood, collected on day 0 of AZD1222 vaccination. The chain employs TRBV7-8 and TRBJ1-2; 7 positions match TRBD1. The TCR was taken from an adult in good health. The CDR3 DNA reads as TGTGCCAGCAGCTATGCCCGGGACAGCTATGGCTACACCTTC. It translates to CASSYARDSYGYTF.